Following are 30 T cell receptor beta chains from one sample sequenced in a study of neurological immune-mediated disorders. TCRdb re-derived calls from the 5' RACE reads in MiXCR, one entry per CDR3 protein. The table lists about 46,000 distinct CDR3 sequences, around 2% of them singletons. The sequencing sample was made of PBMCs. Every receptor here comes from a woman in her forties with multiple sclerosis.

This clonotype was recorded many times. The chain uses TRBV3-1 and TRBJ1-2; 7 bases match TRBD1. This CDR3 has 17 amino acids. The ends lost 2 bases at V and 0 bases at J; junction bases unmatched: 9. Germline V gene lookup returns CDR1 LGHDT and CDR2 YNNKEL (reference sequence). The DNA of the CDR3 is TGTGCCAGCAGCCAAAGGACAGGAGCGATGTCTAACTATGGCTACACCTTC. This translates into CASSQRTGAMSNYGYTF.

This clonotype appeared many times. This chain connects TRBV6-5 to TRBJ2-1; tentatively, D is TRBD1 (5 bases). V shed 0 bases and J shed 7 bases, with 10 bases lying between them. CDR3 length: 14 residues. In germline, CDR1 is MNHEY, CDR2 SVGAGI. This CDR3 is CASSYSNRLNEQFF. The CDR3 DNA sequence: TGTGCCAGCAGTTACTCAAACAGGTTAAATGAGCAGTTCTTC.

This clonotype occurred many times. The chain combines TRBV7-2 with TRBJ2-3; D call uncertain. This CDR3 comprises 13 residues. Germline V gene sequence: CDR1 SGHTA, CDR2 FQGNSA. V dropped 3 bases and J dropped 3 bases, with 7 bases sitting between them. CDR3 coding DNA: TGTGCCAGCAGCTTTTCCCGAACAGATACGCAGTATTTT. This translates into CASSFSRTDTQYF.

This clonotype occurred many times. The CDR3 loop reads CASSPRTGLGTDTQYF. The CDR3 region has the DNA TGTGCCAGCAGCCCTAGGACGGGGCTAGGCACAGATACGCAGTATTTT. The chain links TRBV12-3 or TRBV12-4 to TRBJ2-3, with D perhaps given as TRBD1 or TRBD2 (5 bases each). Trimming took off 6 bases at V and 1 base at J, with 17 bases between the two ends. CDR3 length: 16 amino acids.

This clonotype was seen more than once but under ten times. J is TRBJ2-1 and V is TRBV12-5; 7 bases map to TRBD2. The CDR3 totals 14 residues. Germline CDR1 is LGHNT and CDR2 is FRNRAP. Germline trimming cut 4 bases from V and 1 base from J; bases unmatched to any gene: 1. This CDR3 is CASGSGGSYNEQFF. CDR3 in DNA: TGTGCTAGTGGTTCCGGGGGGTCCTACAATGAGCAGTTCTTC.

This clonotype was recorded at least ten times. This sequence joins TRBV5-1 and TRBJ1-1; D unresolved. V was shortened by 4 bases and J by 5 bases, with 9 bases between the two germline ends. The CDR3 length is 12 residues. CDR1 is SGHRS and CDR2 is YFSETQ in the germline V gene. As DNA, the CDR3 is TGCGCCAGCAGCCCTGGGGAGACTGAAGCTTTCTTT. Translation gives CASSPGETEAFF.

At least ten counts were recorded for this clonotype. The chain recombines TRBV20-1 with TRBJ2-3; D is tentatively TRBD1 or TRBD2 (7 bases each). The CDR3 has 13 residues. V gave up 6 bases and J gave up 6 bases, with 16 bases separating them. Germline V CDR1 and CDR2: DFQATT, SNEGSKA (reference sequence). CDR3 sequence reads: CSAGRGPGDTQYF. The CDR3 DNA follows: TGCAGTGCAGGGAGGGGGCCTGGGGATACGCAGTATTTT.

This clonotype was picked up many times. CDR3 in DNA: TGTGCCAGCTCACCAGTTGCCGGGACTAGCGGGGGGCCCACAGATACGCAGTATTTT. Translated: CASSPVAGTSGGPTDTQYF. V is TRBV18 and J is TRBJ2-3; TRBD2 matches 15 bases. CDR3 length: 19 amino acids. Germline trimming cut 2 bases from V and 2 bases from J; bases unmatched to any gene: 8. CDR1 and CDR2 (germline): KGHSH, LQKENI.

J is TRBJ1-5 and V is TRBV13; D uncertain. This CDR3 contains 13 residues. Germline assignment: CDR1 PRHDT and CDR2 FYEKMQ (reference sequence). Trimming removed 5 bases at V and 7 bases at J, with 12 bases between. DNA of the CDR3: TGTGCCAGCAGCCGCGGTGTATGGCAGCCCCAGCATTTT. As protein: CASSRGVWQPQHF.

This clonotype was recorded many times. The junction departs from the called germline gene at one end, perhaps through a read error. V gene TRBV3-1 combines with J gene TRBJ1-1; D possibly corresponds to TRBD1 (6 bases). The CDR3 covers 15 residues. Germline V gives CDR1 LGHDT, CDR2 YNNKEL (reference sequence). CDR3 protein: CASSQDRGPFTGAFF. The DNA for the CDR3 is TGTGCCAGCAGCCAAGACAGGGGCCCTTTTACTGGAGCTTTCTTT.

This clonotype was observed a handful of times. The conserved phenylalanine or tryptophan is not found at the CDR3 terminus, so this likely reflects a read error. The V gene is TRBV5-1, the J gene TRBJ1-2; D possibly corresponds to TRBD1 (6 bases). There are 13 residues in the CDR3. Germline V gene lookup returns CDR1 SGHRS and CDR2 YFSETQ. Trimming took off 4 bases at V and 7 bases at J, with 14 bases between the two ends. In DNA form, the CDR3 reads TGCGCCAGCAGCCCCGGGACATTATTTGGCTACACCGTC. The encoded protein is CASSPGTLFGYTV.

This clonotype was seen repeatedly, ten times or more. V usage is TRBV5-6 and J usage is TRBJ2-2; D remains ambiguous. This CDR3 has 19 residues. V was shortened by 3 bases and J by 1 base, with 22 bases between the two germline ends. Germline V gives CDR1 SGHDT, CDR2 YYEEEE. This CDR3 reads CASSSSGPLGLGNTGELFF. The CDR3 nucleotides are TGTGCCAGCAGCTCCTCCGGACCATTGGGCTTGGGGAACACCGGGGAGCTGTTTTTT.

The chain is built from TRBV30 and TRBJ1-4, with D tentatively TRBD1 (5 bases). Germline V lookup: CDR1 GTSNPN, CDR2 SVGIG (reference sequence). This CDR3 contains 13 residues. Trimming cost V 2 bases and J 5 bases, with 9 bases left between them. In DNA form, the CDR3 reads TGTGCCTGGAGTAGGGGTTACAATGAAAAACTGTTTTTT. It specifies CAWSRGYNEKLFF.

This clonotype was seen many times. The CDR3 DNA follows: TGCAGTGCTAGAGATCTTTACGGGGGGAAGTTCTTC. Translating gives CSARDLYGGKFF. The V gene is TRBV20-1, the J gene TRBJ2-1; 7 bases map to TRBD2. V was pared by 0 bases and J by 14 bases, with 7 bases of the junction left unmatched. This CDR3 region has 12 residues. CDR1 is DFQATT, CDR2 SNEGSKA, per germline (reference sequence).

This clonotype appeared many times. The J gene is TRBJ1-1, the V gene TRBV20-1, with 7 bases fitting TRBD1. Germline V gene lookup returns CDR1 DFQATT and CDR2 SNEGSKA (reference sequence). Trimming took 6 bases from V and 5 from J; bases not matched to a gene: 3. The CDR3 spans 11 residues. The CDR3 DNA reads as TGCAGTGCGCCGACAGGGACTGAAGCTTTCTTT. Protein: CSAPTGTEAFF.

This clonotype showed up many times. The chain couples TRBV5-4 to TRBJ2-1; weak D call: TRBD1 (5 bases). The CDR3 is 14 residues long. Trimming stripped 0 bases from V and 5 bases from J, with 9 bases between. The V gene's germline CDR1 is SGHNT and CDR2 YYREEE (reference sequence). CDR3 nucleotide sequence: TGTGCCAGCAGCTTGGTTGCAGGGAACAATGAGCAGTTCTTC. Translating it yields CASSLVAGNNEQFF.

This clonotype has a count of ten or more. This sequence joins TRBV20-1 and TRBJ1-1; no firm D call. Germline lookup yields CDR1 DFQATT and CDR2 SNEGSKA (reference sequence). This CDR3 has 13 amino acids. Trimming cost V 0 bases and J 2 bases, with 7 bases left between them. CDR3 bases: TGCAGTGCTAGAGATTGGGATAACACTGAAGCTTTCTTT. Residues: CSARDWDNTEAFF.

This clonotype has a count of ten or more. The V and J genes are TRBV29-1 and TRBJ2-7; a weak D match, TRBD2 (6 bases). The CDR3 runs 14 residues. Trimming removed 5 bases from V and 7 bases from J, with 21 bases in between. CDR1 and CDR2 (germline): SQVTM, ANQGSEA. The CDR3 bases are TGCAGCGTTACCCGGGACTTTTACTTCGGTGAGCAGTACTTC. Translation gives CSVTRDFYFGEQYF.

This clonotype was picked up many times. The chain couples TRBV20-1 to TRBJ2-1, with D perhaps given as TRBD1 or TRBD2 (5 bases each). CDR1 and CDR2 (germline): DFQATT, SNEGSKA (reference sequence). V was trimmed by 6 bases and J by 5 bases, leaving 5 bases between them. CDR3 length equals 10 residues. Written as DNA, the CDR3 is TGCAGTGCGGGGGACAATGAGCAGTTCTTC. Translating gives CSAGDNEQFF.

This clonotype occurred many times. The rearrangement links TRBV29-1 to TRBJ2-1, with 7 bases matching TRBD1. CDR1 and CDR2 from the germline V gene are SQVTM and ANQGSEA. The junction had 7 bases not matched to a gene; V was cut back by 1 base and J by 10 bases. The CDR3 is made up of 13 amino acids. The CDR3: CSVEVTVGGEQFF. The DNA for the CDR3 is TGCAGCGTTGAAGTTACGGTAGGGGGCGAGCAGTTCTTC.

Concerning this clonotype itself: A much larger clone differs from this one at a single base, so this may be a read error. This chain connects TRBV5-5 to TRBJ2-1; no reliable D call. The CDR3 is 14 amino acids. CDR1 is SGHKS, CDR2 YYEKEE, per germline (reference sequence). CDR3 sequence (DNA): TGTGTCAGCAGCCGACCGGCAAACTACAATGAGCAGTTCTTC. This translates into CVSSRPANYNEQFF.

In this sample, this clonotype is medium-sized. The chain uses TRBV5-1 and TRBJ2-7; a weak D match, TRBD1 (6 bases). Deletions cut 0 bases from V and 2 bases from J, with 15 bases between. This CDR3 has 16 residues. Germline CDR1 SGHRS, CDR2 YFSETQ. The CDR3 coding sequence is TGCGCCAGCAGCTTGGCTGGGTCAGGGGCGGCCTACGAGCAGTACTTC. The encoded protein is CASSLAGSGAAYEQYF.

This clonotype was recorded many times. The chain carries TRBV12-3 or TRBV12-4 and TRBJ1-2; D is undetermined. This CDR3 is built from 15 residues. Trimming shortened V by 4 bases and J by 8 bases, and 20 bases separated the two germline ends. CDR3 in DNA: TGTGCCAGCAGTTACTCCGGGTTGGCCGCGGGAGGCTACACCTTC. Its translation: CASSYSGLAAGGYTF.

In its sample, this clonotype was seen many times. CDR3 residues: CASSPTPGHLEQFF. The CDR3 DNA reads TGTGCCAGCAGCCCGACGCCGGGACACCTAGAGCAGTTCTTC. V gene TRBV11-2 combines with J gene TRBJ2-1; a weak D match, TRBD1 (6 bases). The CDR3 extends over 14 amino acids. V was clipped by 5 bases and J by 10 bases, with 18 bases between them. In germline, CDR1 is SGHAT, CDR2 FQNNGV.

There are many counts of this clonotype. The V and J genes are TRBV15 and TRBJ2-2; D tentatively fits TRBD1 or TRBD2 (5 bases each). Per germline, CDR1 LNHNV and CDR2 YYDKDF (reference sequence). This CDR3 has 12 residues. The germline V and J ends were trimmed by 3 bases and 6 bases, with 5 bases remaining between them. The CDR3 DNA sequence: TGTGCCACCAGCAGGGGGGCCGGGGAGCTGTTTTTT. Residues: CATSRGAGELFF.

The table lists this clonotype with many counts. The V and J genes are TRBV9 and TRBJ1-5; D is unresolved. Trimming pared 5 bases from V and 7 bases from J, leaving 13 bases between. Per the germline V gene, CDR1 is SGDLS and CDR2 is YYNGEE. CDR3 length: 13 residues. The CDR3 loop reads CASSAAQGQPQHF. The CDR3 DNA is TGTGCCAGCAGTGCTGCCCAAGGCCAGCCCCAGCATTTT.

This clonotype has just a few counts. Just one base apart from a much larger clone, this may be a read error. Because the CDR3 is missing its conserved closing phenylalanine or tryptophan, this is likely a read error. The chain links TRBV20-1 to TRBJ2-5; 10 bases fit TRBD1. This CDR3 is built from 13 residues. The trim removed 6 bases at V and 6 bases at J, leaving 7 bases unmatched. CDR1 is DFQATT and CDR2 is SNEGSKA in the germline V gene (reference sequence). Here the CDR3 DNA reads TGCAGTGCCGAGGACAGGGGGACGAAGACCCAGTACTGC. It yields the protein CSAEDRGTKTQYC.

This clonotype was recorded a few times. This CDR3 is missing its conserved last phenylalanine or tryptophan, likely due to a read error. The chain joins TRBV5-1 to TRBJ2-1, with D tentatively TRBD1 (6 bases). Germline V gives CDR1 SGHRS, CDR2 YFSETQ. CDR3 length equals 15 residues. V lost 9 bases and J lost 6, with 22 bases in between. CDR3 nucleotide sequence: TGCGCCACAGGAGTTACAGGGCGTCCTGGCAATGAGCAGTTCTGC. It encodes CATGVTGRPGNEQFC.

This clonotype was found many times. The rearrangement joins TRBV9 to TRBJ1-1; D unclear. The CDR3 spans 14 residues. V gave up 4 bases and J gave up 0 bases, with 10 bases separating them. Germline V gives CDR1 SGDLS, CDR2 YYNGEE. CDR3 nucleotides: TGTGCCAGCAGCATCCAGCCTATGAACACTGAAGCTTTCTTT. Protein product: CASSIQPMNTEAFF.

Many counts were recorded for this clonotype. The chain joins TRBV5-1 to TRBJ2-2; D is ambiguous. V was trimmed by 1 base and J by 7 bases, leaving 8 bases between them. Germline V CDR1 and CDR2: SGHRS, YFSETQ. The CDR3 is made up of 13 amino acids. CDR3 in amino acids: CASSLSGGGELFF. Written as DNA, the CDR3 is TGCGCCAGCAGCTTGTCTGGCGGCGGGGAGCTGTTTTTT. Full variable domain (remainder filled in from reference TRBV5-1 and TRBJ2-2): KAGVTQTPRYLIKTRGQQVTLSCSPISGHRSVSWYQQTPGQGLQFLFEYFSETQRNKGNFPGRFSGRQFSNSRSEMNVSTLELGDSALYLCASSLSGGGELFFGEGSRLTVL.